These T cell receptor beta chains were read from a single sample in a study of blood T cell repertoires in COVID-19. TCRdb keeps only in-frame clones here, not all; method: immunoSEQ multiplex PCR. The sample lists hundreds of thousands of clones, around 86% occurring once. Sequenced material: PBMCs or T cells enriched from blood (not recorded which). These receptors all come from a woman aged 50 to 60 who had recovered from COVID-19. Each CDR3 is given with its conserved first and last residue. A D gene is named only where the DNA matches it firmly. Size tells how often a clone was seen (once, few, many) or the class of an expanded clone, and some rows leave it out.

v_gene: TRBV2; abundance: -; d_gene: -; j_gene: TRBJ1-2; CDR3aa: CASRTYRRGYNYGYTF; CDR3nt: TGTGCCAGCAGAACTTATCGGCGAGGATATAACTATGGCTACACCTTC
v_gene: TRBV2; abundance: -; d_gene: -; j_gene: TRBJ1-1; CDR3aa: CASSVNTEAFF; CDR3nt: TGTGCCAGCAGCGTGAACACTGAAGCTTTCTTT
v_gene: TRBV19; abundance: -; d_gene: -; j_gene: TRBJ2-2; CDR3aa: CASSMWTEHTGELFF; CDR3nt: TGTGCCAGTAGTATGTGGACAGAACACACCGGGGAGCTGTTTTTT
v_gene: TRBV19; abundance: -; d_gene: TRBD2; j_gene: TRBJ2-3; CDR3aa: CASSPSGRTDTQYF; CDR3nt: TGTGCCAGTAGCCCTAGCGGGAGGACAGATACGCAGTATTTT
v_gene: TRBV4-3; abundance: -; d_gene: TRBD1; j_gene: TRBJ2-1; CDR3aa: CASSQAVGTGPYNEQFF; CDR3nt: TGCGCCAGCAGCCAAGCTGTCGGGACAGGGCCCTACAATGAGCAGTTCTTC
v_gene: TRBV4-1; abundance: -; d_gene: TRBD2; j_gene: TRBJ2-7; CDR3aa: CASSHFKKGLVSSYEQYF; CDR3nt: TGCGCCAGCAGCCATTTTAAAAAGGGACTAGTGAGCTCCTACGAGCAGTACTTC
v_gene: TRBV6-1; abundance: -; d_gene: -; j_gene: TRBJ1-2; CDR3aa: CASSEAWTVRSYTF; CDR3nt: TGTGCCAGCAGTGAAGCCTGGACAGTACGGAGCTACACCTTC
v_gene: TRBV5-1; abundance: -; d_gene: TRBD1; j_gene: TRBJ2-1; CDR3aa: CASSLGWTGRYNEQFF; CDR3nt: TGCGCCAGCAGCTTGGGCTGGACAGGGCGGTACAATGAGCAGTTCTTC
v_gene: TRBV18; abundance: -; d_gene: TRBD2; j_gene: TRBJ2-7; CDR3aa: CASSPPGGSSYEQYF; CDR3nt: TGTGCCAGCTCACCACCGGGCGGGAGCTCCTACGAGCAGTACTTC
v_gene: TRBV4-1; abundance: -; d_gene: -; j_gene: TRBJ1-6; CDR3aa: CASSQGTQNSPLHF; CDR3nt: TGCGCCAGCAGCCAAGGGACACAGAATTCACCCCTCCACTTT
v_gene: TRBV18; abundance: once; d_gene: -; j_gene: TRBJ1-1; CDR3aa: CASSPGGRGSEAFF; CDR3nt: TGTGCCAGCTCACCAGGGGGCAGGGGCTCGGAAGCTTTCTTT
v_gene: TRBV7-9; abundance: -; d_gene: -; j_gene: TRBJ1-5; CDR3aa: CASSYTESNQPQHF; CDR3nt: TGTGCCAGCAGCTACACAGAGAGCAATCAGCCCCAGCATTTT
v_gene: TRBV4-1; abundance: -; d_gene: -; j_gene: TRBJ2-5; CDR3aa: CASSQDRGKETQYF; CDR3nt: TGCGCCAGCAGCCAAGATCGCGGTAAAGAGACCCAGTACTTC
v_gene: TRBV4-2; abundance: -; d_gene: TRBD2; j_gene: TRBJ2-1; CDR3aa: CASSRQTSGRASKVQFF; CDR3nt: TGTGCCAGCAGCCGACAGACTAGCGGGAGGGCCTCAAAGGTGCAGTTCTTC
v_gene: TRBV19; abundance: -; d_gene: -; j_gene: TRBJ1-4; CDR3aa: CASSTGGLLEKLFF; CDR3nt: TGTGCCAGTAGTACGGGGGGTTTGTTGGAAAAACTGTTTTTT
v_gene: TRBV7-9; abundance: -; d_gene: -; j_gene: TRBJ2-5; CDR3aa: CASSLGGNAEGTQYF; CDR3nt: TGTGCCAGCAGCTTAGGGGGAAACGCGGAGGGGACCCAGTACTTC
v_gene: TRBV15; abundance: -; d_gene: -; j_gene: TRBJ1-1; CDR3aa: CATRGTMNTEAFF; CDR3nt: TGTGCCACACGCGGCACCATGAACACTGAAGCTTTCTTT
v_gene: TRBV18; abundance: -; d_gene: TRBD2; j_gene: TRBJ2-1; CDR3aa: CASSQWGGRDLSYNEQFF; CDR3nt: TGTGCCAGCTCACAATGGGGCGGGAGGGACTTATCCTACAATGAGCAGTTCTTC
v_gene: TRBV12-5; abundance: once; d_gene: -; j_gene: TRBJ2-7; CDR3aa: CASGLSGSYEQYF; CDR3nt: TGTGCTAGTGGTTTGTCAGGATCCTACGAGCAGTACTTC
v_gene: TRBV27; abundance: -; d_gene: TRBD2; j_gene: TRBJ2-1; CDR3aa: CASRSGTSGSPYRSYNEQFF; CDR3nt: TGTGCCAGCAGATCCGGGACTAGCGGGAGCCCATACCGCTCCTACAATGAGCAGTTCTTC
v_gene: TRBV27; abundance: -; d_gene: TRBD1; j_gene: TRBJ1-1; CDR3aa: CASSFDRGFMNTEAFF; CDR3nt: TGTGCCAGCAGTTTTGACAGGGGCTTTATGAACACTGAAGCTTTCTTT
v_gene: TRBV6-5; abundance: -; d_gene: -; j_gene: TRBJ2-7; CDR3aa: CASTWVVGAYEQYF; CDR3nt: TGTGCCAGCACCTGGGTGGTAGGGGCGTACGAGCAGTACTTC
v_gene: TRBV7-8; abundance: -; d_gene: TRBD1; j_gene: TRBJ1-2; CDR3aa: CASGNTGAPNYGYTF; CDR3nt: TGTGCCAGCGGAAATACAGGGGCCCCTAACTATGGCTACACCTTC
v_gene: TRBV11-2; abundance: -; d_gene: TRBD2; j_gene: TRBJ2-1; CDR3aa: CASSFSGGNNEQFF; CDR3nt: TGTGCCAGCAGCTTTAGCGGGGGTAACAATGAGCAGTTCTTC
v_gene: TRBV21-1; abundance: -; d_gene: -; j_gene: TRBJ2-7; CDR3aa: CASSTSRDRARGEQYF; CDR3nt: TGTGCCAGCAGCACCAGCCGGGACAGGGCCAGAGGCGAGCAGTACTTC
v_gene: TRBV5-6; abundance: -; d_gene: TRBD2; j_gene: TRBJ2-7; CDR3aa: CASSLVGLAVHEQYF; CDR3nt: TGTGCCAGCAGCTTGGTAGGACTAGCGGTCCACGAGCAGTACTTC
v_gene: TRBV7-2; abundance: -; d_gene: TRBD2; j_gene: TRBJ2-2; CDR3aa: CASSLRAGDSTGELFF; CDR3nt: TGTGCCAGCAGCTTACGAGCGGGAGATTCCACCGGGGAGCTGTTTTTT
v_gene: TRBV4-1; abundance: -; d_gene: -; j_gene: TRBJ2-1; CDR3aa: CASSRLGGIFGEQFF; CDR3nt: TGCGCCAGCAGCCGCCTCGGCGGGATTTTTGGTGAGCAGTTCTTC
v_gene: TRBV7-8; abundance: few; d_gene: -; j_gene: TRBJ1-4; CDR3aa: CASSLDEGGDEKLFF; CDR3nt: TGTGCCAGCAGCTTAGATGAGGGAGGAGATGAAAAACTGTTTTTT
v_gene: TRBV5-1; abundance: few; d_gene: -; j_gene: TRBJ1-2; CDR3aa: CASAEGEGYGYTF; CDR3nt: TGCGCCAGTGCGGAAGGGGAAGGATATGGCTACACCTTC
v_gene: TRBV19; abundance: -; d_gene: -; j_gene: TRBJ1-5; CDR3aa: CASSTQGNNQPQHF; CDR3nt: TGTGCCAGTAGTACCCAGGGTAACAATCAGCCCCAGCATTTT
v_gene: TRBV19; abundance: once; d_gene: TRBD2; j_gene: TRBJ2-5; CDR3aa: CASSIDRTSGSKETQYF; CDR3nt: TGTGCCAGTAGTATAGATAGGACTAGCGGGAGTAAAGAGACCCAGTACTTC
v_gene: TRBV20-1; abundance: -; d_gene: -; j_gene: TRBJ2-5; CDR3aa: CSARRGETQYF; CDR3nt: TGCAGTGCACGTAGGGGGGAGACCCAGTACTTC
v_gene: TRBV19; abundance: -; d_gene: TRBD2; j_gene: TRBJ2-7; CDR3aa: CASSPGGVLYEQYF; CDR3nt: TGTGCCAGTTCCCCGGGGGGGGTCCTCTACGAGCAGTACTTC
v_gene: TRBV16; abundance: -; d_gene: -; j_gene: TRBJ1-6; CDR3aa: CASSQYGSSWLDSPLHF; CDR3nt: TGTGCCAGCAGCCAATACGGGTCCAGTTGGTTGGATTCACCCCTCCACTTT
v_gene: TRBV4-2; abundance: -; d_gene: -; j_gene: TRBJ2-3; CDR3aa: CASSQLPMSTGATDTQYF; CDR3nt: TGTGCCAGCAGCCAGCTACCGATGTCAACGGGAGCTACAGATACGCAGTATTTT
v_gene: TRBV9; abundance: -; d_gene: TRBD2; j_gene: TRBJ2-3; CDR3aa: CASSPQASGDTQYF; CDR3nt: TGTGCCAGCAGCCCCCAGGCTAGCGGGGATACGCAGTATTTT
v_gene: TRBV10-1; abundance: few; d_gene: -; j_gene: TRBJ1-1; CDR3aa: CASSVGRNTEAFF; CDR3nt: TGCGCCAGCAGTGTGGGCAGGAACACTGAAGCTTTCTTT
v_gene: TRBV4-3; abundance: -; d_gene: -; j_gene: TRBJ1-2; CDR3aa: CASSQERSTGGYTF; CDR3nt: TGCGCCAGCAGCCAAGAGCGGTCCACTGGAGGCTACACCTTC
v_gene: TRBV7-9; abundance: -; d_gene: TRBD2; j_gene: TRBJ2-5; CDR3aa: CASSFKAGTSGRGRETQYF; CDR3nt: TGTGCCAGCAGCTTTAAGGCCGGGACTAGCGGGAGGGGACGGGAGACCCAGTACTTC
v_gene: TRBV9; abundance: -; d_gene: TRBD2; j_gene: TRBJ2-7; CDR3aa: CASSVDVTSGNKQYF; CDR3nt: TGTGCCAGCAGCGTAGATGTGACTAGCGGGAATAAGCAGTACTTC
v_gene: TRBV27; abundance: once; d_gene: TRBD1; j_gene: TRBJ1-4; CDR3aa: CASSLPRQGREKLFF; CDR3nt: TGTGCCAGCAGTCTCCCAAGACAGGGGAGGGAAAAACTGTTTTTT
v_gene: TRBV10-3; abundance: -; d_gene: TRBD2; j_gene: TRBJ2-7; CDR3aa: CAISAGLAGKSSYEQYF; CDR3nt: TGTGCCATCAGTGCCGGACTAGCGGGAAAAAGCTCCTACGAGCAGTACTTC
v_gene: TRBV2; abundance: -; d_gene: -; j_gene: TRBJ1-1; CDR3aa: CASGRGEAFF; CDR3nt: TGTGCCAGCGGGAGGGGTGAAGCTTTCTTT
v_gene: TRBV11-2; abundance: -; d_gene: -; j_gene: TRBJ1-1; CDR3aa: CASSSTRGSGEAFF; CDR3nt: TGTGCCAGCAGCTCTACAAGGGGGTCCGGTGAAGCTTTCTTT
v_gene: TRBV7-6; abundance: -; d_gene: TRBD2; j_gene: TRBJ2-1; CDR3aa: CASSWGSGNNEQFF; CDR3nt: TGTGCCAGCAGCTGGGGGAGCGGGAACAATGAGCAGTTCTTC
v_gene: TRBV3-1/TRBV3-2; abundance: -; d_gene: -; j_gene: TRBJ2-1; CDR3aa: CASSHRGSYNEQFF; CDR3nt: TGTGCCAGCAGCCACCGGGGGTCCTACAATGAGCAGTTCTTC
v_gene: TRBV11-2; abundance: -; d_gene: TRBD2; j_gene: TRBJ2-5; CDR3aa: CASSWGTSGRLNQETQYF; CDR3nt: TGTGCCAGCAGCTGGGGGACTAGCGGGAGGTTGAACCAAGAGACCCAGTACTTC
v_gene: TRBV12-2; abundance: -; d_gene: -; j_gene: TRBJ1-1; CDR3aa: CASRFYGTGGQTEAFF; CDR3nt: TGTGCAAGTCGCTTTTACGGGACAGGGGGCCAGACTGAAGCTTTCTTT
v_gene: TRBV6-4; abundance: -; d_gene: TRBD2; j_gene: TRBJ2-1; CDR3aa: CASSDVTGGPLQFF; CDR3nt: TGTGCCAGCAGTGACGTGACGGGAGGTCCTTTACAGTTCTTC
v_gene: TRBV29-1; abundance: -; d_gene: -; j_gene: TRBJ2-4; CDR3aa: CSVEVAVGIQYF; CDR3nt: TGCAGCGTTGAGGTGGCCGTCGGGATTCAGTACTTC
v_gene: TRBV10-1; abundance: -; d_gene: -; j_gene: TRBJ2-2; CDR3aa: CASSESDSANTGELFF; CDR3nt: TGCGCCAGCAGTGAGTCGGACAGCGCGAACACCGGGGAGCTGTTTTTT
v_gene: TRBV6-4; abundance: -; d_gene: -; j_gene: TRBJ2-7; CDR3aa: CASWLARQYF; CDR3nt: TGTGCCAGCTGGTTAGCCCGCCAGTACTTC
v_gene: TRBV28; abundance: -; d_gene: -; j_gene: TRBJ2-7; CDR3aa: CASSKDSNYEQYF; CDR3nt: TGTGCCAGCAGTAAGGACAGCAACTACGAGCAGTACTTC
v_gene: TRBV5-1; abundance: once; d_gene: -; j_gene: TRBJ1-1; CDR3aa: CASSLAPGVTEAFF; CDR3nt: TGCGCCAGCAGCTTGGCCCCAGGGGTCACTGAAGCTTTCTTT